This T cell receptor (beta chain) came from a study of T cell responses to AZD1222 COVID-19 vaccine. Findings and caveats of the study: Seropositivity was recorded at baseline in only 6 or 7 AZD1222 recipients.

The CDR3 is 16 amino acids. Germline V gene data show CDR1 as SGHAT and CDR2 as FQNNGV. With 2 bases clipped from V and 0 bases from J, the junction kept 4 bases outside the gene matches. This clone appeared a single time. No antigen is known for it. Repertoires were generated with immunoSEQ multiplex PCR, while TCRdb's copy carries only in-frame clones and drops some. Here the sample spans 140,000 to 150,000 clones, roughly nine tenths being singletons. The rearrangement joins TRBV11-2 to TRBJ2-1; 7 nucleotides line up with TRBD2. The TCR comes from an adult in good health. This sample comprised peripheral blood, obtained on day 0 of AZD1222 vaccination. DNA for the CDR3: TGTGCCAGCAGCTTAAGCGGGATCCGCTCCTACAATGAGCAGTTCTTC. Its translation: CASSLSGIRSYNEQFF.